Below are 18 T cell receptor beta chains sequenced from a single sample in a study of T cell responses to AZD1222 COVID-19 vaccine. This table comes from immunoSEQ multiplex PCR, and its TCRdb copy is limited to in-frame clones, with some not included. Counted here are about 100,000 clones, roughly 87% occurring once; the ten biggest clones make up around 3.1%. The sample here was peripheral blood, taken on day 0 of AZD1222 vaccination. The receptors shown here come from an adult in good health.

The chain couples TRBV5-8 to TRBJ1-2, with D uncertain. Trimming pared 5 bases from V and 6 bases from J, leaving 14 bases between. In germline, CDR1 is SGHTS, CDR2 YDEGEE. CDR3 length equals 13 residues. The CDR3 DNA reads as TGTGCCAGCAGGATAATCGGAGGGAATGGCTACACCTTC. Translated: CASRIIGGNGYTF.

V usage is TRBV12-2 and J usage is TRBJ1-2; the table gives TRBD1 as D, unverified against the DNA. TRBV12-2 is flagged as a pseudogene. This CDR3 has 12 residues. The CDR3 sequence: CAILTGDYGYTF. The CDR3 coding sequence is TGTGCAATACTTACAGGGGACTATGGCTACACCTTC.

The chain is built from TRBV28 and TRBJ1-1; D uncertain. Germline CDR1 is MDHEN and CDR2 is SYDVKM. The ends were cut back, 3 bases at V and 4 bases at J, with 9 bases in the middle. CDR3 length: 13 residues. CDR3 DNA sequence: TGTGCCAGCAGTTTTGGAGGTTCCACTGAAGCTTTCTTT. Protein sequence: CASSFGGSTEAFF.

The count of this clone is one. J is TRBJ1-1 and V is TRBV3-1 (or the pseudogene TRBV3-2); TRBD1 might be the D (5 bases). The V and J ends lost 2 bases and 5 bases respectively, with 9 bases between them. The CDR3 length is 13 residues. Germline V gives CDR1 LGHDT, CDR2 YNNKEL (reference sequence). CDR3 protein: CASSQQGVTEAFF. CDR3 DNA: TGTGCCAGCAGCCAACAGGGTGTGACTGAAGCTTTCTTT.

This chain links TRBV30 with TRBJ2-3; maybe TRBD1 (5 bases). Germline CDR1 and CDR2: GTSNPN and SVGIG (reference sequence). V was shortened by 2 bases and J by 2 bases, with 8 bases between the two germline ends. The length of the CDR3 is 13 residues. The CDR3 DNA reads TGTGCCTGGAGTTGGGGCGCCACAGATACGCAGTATTTT. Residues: CAWSWGATDTQYF. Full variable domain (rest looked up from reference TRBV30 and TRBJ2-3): SQTIHQWPATLVQPVGSPLSLECTVEGTSNPNLYWYRQAAGRGLQLLFYSVGIGQISSEVPQNLSASRPQDRQFILSSKKLLLSDSGFYLCAWSWGATDTQYFGPGTRLTVL.

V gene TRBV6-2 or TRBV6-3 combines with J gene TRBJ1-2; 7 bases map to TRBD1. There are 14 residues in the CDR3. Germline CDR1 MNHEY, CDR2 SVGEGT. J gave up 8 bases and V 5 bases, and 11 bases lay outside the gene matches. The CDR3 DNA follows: TGTGCCAGCAGTGCCATCGACAGGGAGAGAGGCTACACCTTC. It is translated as CASSAIDRERGYTF.

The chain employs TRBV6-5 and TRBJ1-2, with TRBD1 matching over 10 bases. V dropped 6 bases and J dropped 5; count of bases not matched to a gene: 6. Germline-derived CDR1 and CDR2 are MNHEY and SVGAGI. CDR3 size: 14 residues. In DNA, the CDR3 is TGTGCCAGCAGCCAGGGACAGGGGATATATGGCTACACCTTC. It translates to CASSQGQGIYGYTF.

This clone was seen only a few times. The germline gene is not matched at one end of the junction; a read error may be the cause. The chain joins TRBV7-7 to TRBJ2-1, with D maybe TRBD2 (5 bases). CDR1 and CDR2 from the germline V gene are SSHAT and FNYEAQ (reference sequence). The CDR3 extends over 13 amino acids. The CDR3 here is CASSLVLGSEQFF. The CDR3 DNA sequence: TGTGCTAGCAGCTTAGTATTGGGGAGTGAGCAGTTCTTC.

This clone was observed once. This CDR3 reads CASSSRTQFNYGYTF. CDR3 sequence (DNA): TGTGCCAGCAGTTCCAGGACACAATTTAACTATGGCTACACCTTC. The chain has TRBV6-5 and TRBJ1-2; weak D call: TRBD1 (5 bases). From germline, CDR1 is MNHEY and CDR2 SVGAGI. The CDR3 loop spans 15 amino acids. Trimming took off 4 bases at V and 1 base at J, with 13 bases between the two ends.

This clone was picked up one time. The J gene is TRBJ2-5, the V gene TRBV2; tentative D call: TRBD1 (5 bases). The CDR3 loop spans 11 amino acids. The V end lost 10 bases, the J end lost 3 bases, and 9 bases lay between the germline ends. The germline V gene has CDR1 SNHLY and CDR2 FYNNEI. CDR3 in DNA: TGTGCCAACGGACAAGAAGAGACCCAGTACTTC. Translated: CANGQEETQYF.

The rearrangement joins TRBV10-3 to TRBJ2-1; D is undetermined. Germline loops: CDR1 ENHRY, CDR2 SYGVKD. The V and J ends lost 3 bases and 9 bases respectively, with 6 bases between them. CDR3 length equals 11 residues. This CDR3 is CAISERVEQFF. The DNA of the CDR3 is TGTGCCATCAGTGAAAGGGTTGAGCAGTTCTTC.

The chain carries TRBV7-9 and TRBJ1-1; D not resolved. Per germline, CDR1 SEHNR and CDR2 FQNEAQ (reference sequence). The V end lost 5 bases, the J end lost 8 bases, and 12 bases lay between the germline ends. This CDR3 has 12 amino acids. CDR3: CASSSRPSEAFF. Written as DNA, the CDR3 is TGTGCCAGCAGCAGCCGGCCCAGCGAAGCTTTCTTT.

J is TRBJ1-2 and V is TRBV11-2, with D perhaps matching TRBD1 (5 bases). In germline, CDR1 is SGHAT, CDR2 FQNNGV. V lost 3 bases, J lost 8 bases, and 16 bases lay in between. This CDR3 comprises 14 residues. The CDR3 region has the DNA TGTGCCAGCAGCTTTTGGGGCGCGAGAGAGGGCTACACCTTC. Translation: CASSFWGAREGYTF.

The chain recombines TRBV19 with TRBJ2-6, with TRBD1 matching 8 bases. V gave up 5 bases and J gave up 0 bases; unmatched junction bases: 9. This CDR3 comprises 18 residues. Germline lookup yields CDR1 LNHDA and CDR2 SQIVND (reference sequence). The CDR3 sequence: CASSPRQGTSSGANVLTF. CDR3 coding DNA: TGTGCCAGTAGTCCTCGACAGGGGACGAGCTCTGGGGCCAACGTCCTGACTTTC.

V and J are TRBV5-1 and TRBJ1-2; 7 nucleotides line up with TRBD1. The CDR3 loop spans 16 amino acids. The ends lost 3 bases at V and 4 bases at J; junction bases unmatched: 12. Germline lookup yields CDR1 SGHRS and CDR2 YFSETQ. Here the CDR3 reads CASSSSYRGQVYGYTF. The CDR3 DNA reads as TGCGCCAGCAGCTCCTCCTACAGGGGTCAGGTCTATGGCTACACCTTC.

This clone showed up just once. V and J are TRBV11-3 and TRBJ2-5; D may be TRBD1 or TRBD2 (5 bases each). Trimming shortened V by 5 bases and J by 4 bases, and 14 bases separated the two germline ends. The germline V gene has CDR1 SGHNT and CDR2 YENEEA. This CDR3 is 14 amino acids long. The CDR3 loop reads CASSPHGAGETQYF. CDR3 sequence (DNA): TGTGCCAGCAGCCCACACGGGGCTGGAGAGACCCAGTACTTC.

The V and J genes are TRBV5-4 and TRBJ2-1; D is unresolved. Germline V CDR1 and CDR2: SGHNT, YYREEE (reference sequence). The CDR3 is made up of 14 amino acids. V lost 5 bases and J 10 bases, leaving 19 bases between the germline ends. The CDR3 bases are TGTGCCAGCAGTCGCAGTACCGCCACAATGGAGCAGTTCTTC. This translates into CASSRSTATMEQFF. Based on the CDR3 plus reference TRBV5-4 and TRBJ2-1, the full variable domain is ETGVTQSPTHLIKTRGQQVTLRCSSQSGHNTVSWYQQALGQGPQFIFQYYREEENGRGNFPPRFSGLQFPNYSSELNVNALELDDSALYLCASSRSTATMEQFFGPGTRLTVL.

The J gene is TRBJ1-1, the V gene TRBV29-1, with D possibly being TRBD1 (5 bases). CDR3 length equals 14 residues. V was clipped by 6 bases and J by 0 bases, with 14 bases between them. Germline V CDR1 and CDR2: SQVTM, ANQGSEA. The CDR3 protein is CSVLPDRMNTEAFF. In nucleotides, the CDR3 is TGCAGCGTCCTCCCAGACAGAATGAACACTGAAGCTTTCTTT.